A selection of T cell receptor beta chains follows, all from one sample in a study of blood T cell repertoires in COVID-19. This table comes from immunoSEQ multiplex PCR, and its TCRdb copy is limited to in-frame clones, with some not included. The table includes approximately 320,000 clones, about nine tenths detected once. Sequencing was done on a sample of PBMCs or T cells enriched from blood (not recorded which). Receptors originate from a man between 60 and 75 years old who had recovered from COVID-19. CDR3s include the opening cysteine and the closing phenylalanine or tryptophan. The D gene is left open where the match is weak. Clone size, where shown, is once, few, many, or a class for clones that have expanded.

D	J	size	V	CDR3	DNA
NA	TRBJ2-1	NA	TRBV6-2/TRBV6-3	CASSPPTRADGQFF	TGTGCCAGCAGTCCCCCTACTAGGGCAGACGGCCAGTTCTTC
NA	TRBJ1-3	NA	TRBV11-2	CASSSPWLGDSGNTIYF	TGTGCCAGCAGCTCGCCCTGGTTGGGAGATTCTGGAAACACCATATATTTT
TRBD2	TRBJ2-3	once	TRBV30	CAWRRAGRFTDTQYF	TGTGCCTGGAGAAGGGCCGGGAGGTTCACAGATACGCAGTATTTT
NA	TRBJ1-1	NA	TRBV29-1	CSVGGLPNTEAFF	TGCAGCGTTGGTGGACTACCGAACACTGAAGCTTTCTTT
NA	TRBJ1-1	NA	TRBV9	CASTPSSNTEAFF	TGTGCCAGCACCCCCAGTTCGAACACTGAAGCTTTCTTT
NA	TRBJ2-1	NA	TRBV29-1	CSVEAVYNEQFF	TGCAGCGTTGAAGCCGTGTACAATGAGCAGTTCTTC
TRBD2	TRBJ2-5	NA	TRBV11-2	CASSLDENRVGWEGETQYF	TGTGCCAGCAGCTTAGATGAGAATCGGGTTGGTTGGGAGGGGGAGACCCAGTACTTC
TRBD1	TRBJ2-1	NA	TRBV24-1	CATSDWGAGTGVENEQFF	TGTGCCACCAGTGATTGGGGCGCCGGGACAGGGGTAGAGAATGAGCAGTTCTTC
TRBD1	TRBJ1-2	once	TRBV2	CASALVTGNYGYTF	TGTGCCAGCGCCCTCGTGACAGGGAACTATGGCTACACCTTC
NA	TRBJ2-1	NA	TRBV7-6	CASSKGESEQFF	TGTGCCAGCTCGAAGGGGGAAAGTGAGCAGTTCTTC
NA	TRBJ1-4	once	TRBV18	CASSPGGEKLFF	TGTGCCAGCTCACCAGGGGGCGAAAAACTGTTTTTT
TRBD2	TRBJ2-2	NA	TRBV30	CAWGGLQNTGELFF	TGTGCCTGGGGGGGACTACAGAACACCGGGGAGCTGTTTTTT
NA	TRBJ1-2	NA	TRBV6-5	CASSSYREGYTF	TGTGCCAGCAGTTCCTACAGGGAGGGCTACACCTTC
NA	TRBJ1-3	many	TRBV5-1	CASSTDGGLSGNTIYF	TGCGCCAGCAGCACGGACGGGGGGCTATCTGGAAACACCATATATTTT
TRBD2	TRBJ2-7	once	TRBV20-1	CSASHPTSGRAREQYF	TGCAGTGCTAGTCACCCGACTAGCGGGAGGGCCAGGGAGCAGTACTTC
TRBD1	TRBJ1-1	NA	TRBV5-4	CASTPDRGRYTEAFF	TGTGCCAGCACCCCAGACAGGGGTAGATACACTGAAGCTTTCTTT
NA	TRBJ1-3	NA	TRBV30	CARRDMSSGNTIYF	TGTGCCCGCCGGGACATGAGCTCTGGAAACACCATATATTTT
TRBD1	TRBJ2-2	NA	TRBV18	CASSLGQGYTGELFF	TGTGCCAGCTCACTCGGACAGGGGTACACCGGGGAGCTGTTTTTT
TRBD1	TRBJ2-3	NA	TRBV5-6	CASSFLGRGRTDTQYF	TGTGCCAGCAGCTTTTTGGGCAGGGGGCGCACAGATACGCAGTATTTT
TRBD1	TRBJ1-1	NA	TRBV30	CAWGTRGEAFF	TGTGCCTGGGGGACCAGGGGGGAAGCTTTCTTT
TRBD1	TRBJ1-2	NA	TRBV30	CAWNQGQGINYGYTF	TGTGCCTGGAATCAAGGACAGGGGATAAACTATGGCTACACCTTC
TRBD1	TRBJ1-1	NA	TRBV18	CASSHSGTVTEAFF	TGTGCCAGCTCACATTCGGGGACAGTCACTGAAGCTTTCTTT
NA	TRBJ1-1	NA	TRBV12-3/TRBV12-4	CASSSGLKAFF	TGTGCCAGCAGTTCTGGGCTCAAAGCTTTCTTT
NA	TRBJ2-2	once	TRBV11-2	CASSPGTGELFF	TGTGCCAGCAGCCCAGGCACCGGGGAGCTGTTTTTT
TRBD2	TRBJ2-7	few	TRBV30	CAALGGGRVNEQYF	TGTGCCGCCTTGGGAGGCGGGAGGGTAAACGAGCAGTACTTC
NA	TRBJ2-5	NA	TRBV5-4	CASSLTGPIQETQYF	TGTGCCAGCAGCTTGACAGGGCCCATCCAAGAGACCCAGTACTTC
TRBD1	TRBJ1-5	NA	TRBV2	CASSLDRAEGQPQHF	TGTGCCAGCAGTCTTGACAGGGCCGAGGGTCAGCCCCAGCATTTT
TRBD2	TRBJ2-1	NA	TRBV5-1	CASSLVGGRNEQFF	TGCGCCAGCAGCTTGGTCGGGGGGAGGAATGAGCAGTTCTTC
NA	TRBJ2-7	once	TRBV7-9	CASSLVQGGAGEQYF	TGTGCCAGCAGCTTAGTCCAGGGAGGAGCCGGCGAGCAGTACTTC
NA	TRBJ2-7	NA	TRBV27	CASSFPGPSHGQYF	TGTGCCAGCAGTTTTCCTGGGCCGTCCCACGGGCAGTACTTC
TRBD1	TRBJ2-1	NA	TRBV7-3	CASSHRQGAYNEQFF	TGTGCCAGCAGCCACAGACAGGGGGCCTACAATGAGCAGTTCTTC
TRBD1	TRBJ2-7	once	TRBV9	CASSLGGTGGNEQYF	TGTGCCAGCAGCCTAGGCGGGACAGGGGGTAACGAGCAGTACTTC
NA	TRBJ1-1	NA	TRBV6-5	CASSYSLRENTEAFF	TGTGCCAGCAGTTACTCGTTGAGGGAGAACACTGAAGCTTTCTTT
TRBD2	TRBJ2-1	NA	TRBV24-1	CATSDFGTSGWGYNEQFF	TGTGCCACCAGTGATTTCGGGACTAGCGGGTGGGGCTACAATGAGCAGTTCTTC
TRBD1	TRBJ2-2	NA	TRBV5-5	CASSRQGANTGELFF	TGTGCCAGCAGCCGACAGGGCGCGAACACCGGGGAGCTGTTTTTT
NA	TRBJ1-2	NA	TRBV5-1	CASSPGRPTSYGYTF	TGCGCCAGCAGTCCCGGGAGGCCAACATCCTATGGCTACACCTTC
TRBD1	TRBJ1-5	NA	TRBV10-2	CASSETDRVQPQHF	TGCGCCAGCAGTGAGACCGACAGGGTCCAGCCCCAGCATTTT
NA	TRBJ1-1	NA	TRBV3-1/TRBV3-2	CASSQGPSNTEAFF	TGTGCCAGCAGCCAAGGGCCATCGAACACTGAAGCTTTCTTT
TRBD1	TRBJ1-2	NA	TRBV6-5	CASSYRTGGDGYTF	TGTGCCAGCAGTTACCGGACAGGAGGGGATGGCTACACCTTC
NA	TRBJ1-1	NA	TRBV25-1	CASSESGMGEAFF	TGTGCCAGCAGTGAATCGGGGATGGGTGAAGCTTTCTTT
TRBD2	TRBJ2-3	few	TRBV27	CASSLALAGPGDTQYF	TGTGCCAGCAGTTTAGCCCTAGCGGGACCCGGAGATACGCAGTATTTT
NA	TRBJ1-1	NA	TRBV5-5	CASIPHIQGNTEAFF	TGTGCCAGCATCCCACACATACAGGGGAACACTGAAGCTTTCTTT
TRBD1	TRBJ1-2	NA	TRBV6-5	CASSQGARAKGYTF	TGTGCCAGCAGTCAGGGGGCAAGGGCGAAAGGCTACACCTTC
NA	TRBJ2-1	NA	TRBV9	CASSPAKGSAAYNEQFF	TGTGCCAGCAGCCCCGCCAAGGGTAGCGCCGCCTACAATGAGCAGTTCTTC
NA	TRBJ1-4	NA	TRBV18	CASSPRAGLAEKLFF	TGTGCCAGCTCACCACGGGCGGGTCTGGCTGAAAAACTGTTTTTT
TRBD2	TRBJ2-7	NA	TRBV11-2	CASSFRLAGSYEQYF	TGTGCCAGCAGCTTTCGACTAGCGGGATCCTACGAGCAGTACTTC
NA	TRBJ1-6	once	TRBV30	CAWRSTQGSPLHF	TGTGCCTGGAGAAGCACACAGGGTTCACCCCTCCACTTT
NA	TRBJ2-3	NA	TRBV27	CASSLLARYTDTQYF	TGTGCCAGCAGTTTATTGGCCAGATACACAGATACGCAGTATTTT
TRBD1	TRBJ1-1	NA	TRBV29-1	CSVSQGVGYSAPEAFF	TGCAGCGTCTCCCAGGGGGTAGGATATAGCGCCCCTGAAGCTTTCTTT
NA	TRBJ1-5	NA	TRBV7-9	CASGMAGRGQPQHF	TGTGCCTCGGGAATGGCCGGGCGGGGACAGCCCCAGCATTTT
TRBD1	TRBJ2-3	NA	TRBV7-2	CASSLIGQGYTQYF	TGTGCCAGCAGCTTAATAGGACAGGGATATACGCAGTATTTT
TRBD2	TRBJ2-3	NA	TRBV7-9	CASSLWGSGVADTQYF	TGTGCCAGCAGCCTTTGGGGTAGCGGGGTCGCAGATACGCAGTATTTT
TRBD1	TRBJ1-2	NA	TRBV29-1	CSVEPGGHHGYTF	TGCAGCGTTGAGCCAGGGGGCCACCATGGCTACACCTTC
TRBD1	TRBJ1-4	NA	TRBV28	CASGTERATNEKLFF	TGTGCCAGCGGGACAGAGCGTGCAACTAATGAAAAACTGTTTTTT